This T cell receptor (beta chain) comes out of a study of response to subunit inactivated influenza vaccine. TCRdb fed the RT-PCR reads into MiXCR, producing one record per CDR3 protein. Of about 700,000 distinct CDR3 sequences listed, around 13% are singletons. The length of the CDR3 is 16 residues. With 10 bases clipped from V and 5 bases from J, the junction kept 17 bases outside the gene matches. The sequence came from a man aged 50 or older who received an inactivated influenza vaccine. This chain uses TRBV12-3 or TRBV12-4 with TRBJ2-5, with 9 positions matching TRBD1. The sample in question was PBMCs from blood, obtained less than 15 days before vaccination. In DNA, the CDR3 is TGTGCCACCAAACAGGGGGCGCGGTTCGGCAAGGAGACCCAGTACTTC. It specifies CATKQGARFGKETQYF.